Following are 11 T cell receptor beta chains from one sample sequenced in a study of blood T cell repertoires in COVID-19. The method was immunoSEQ multiplex PCR; TCRdb's version includes in-frame clones alone and lacks a portion of them. This sample carries almost 300,000 clones, around nine tenths of them seen once, and the ten largest clones take over 8.5%. Sequences were obtained from peripheral blood. These receptors all stem from a woman in her twenties or thirties with COVID-19, enrolled during active disease.

The V gene is TRBV5-4, the J gene TRBJ1-2; D unclear. Trimming took 4 bases from V and 2 from J, leaving 12 bases between them. CDR1 is SGHNT, CDR2 YYREEE, per germline (reference sequence). The CDR3 consists of 14 residues. The DNA of the CDR3 is TGTGCCAGCAGCGTCGGGGTTATGAACTATGGCTACACCTTC. Protein sequence: CASSVGVMNYGYTF.

The J gene is TRBJ1-4, the V gene TRBV4-1, with no clear D. The V gene's germline CDR1 is MGHRA and CDR2 YSYEKL. Trimming removed 1 base at V and 2 bases at J, with 8 bases between. This CDR3 has 15 amino acids. The CDR3 sequence: CASSQAGRTNEKLFF. The CDR3 DNA is TGCGCCAGCAGCCAAGCCGGGAGGACTAATGAAAAACTGTTTTTT.

J is TRBJ2-3 and V is TRBV6-6, with a tentative D call TRBD1 (6 bases). Deletions cut 2 bases from V and 1 base from J, with 10 bases between. The CDR3 loop spans 15 amino acids. Germline V lookup: CDR1 MNHNY, CDR2 SVGAGI (reference sequence). CDR3 in DNA: TGTGCCAGCAGTTACGTGGCAGGGGGCACAGATACGCAGTATTTT. Translating it yields CASSYVAGGTDTQYF.

In nucleotides, the CDR3 is TGTGCCAGCAGTTTAGTGGCAGTCAACGCTTTCTTT. Protein product: CASSLVAVNAFF. This rearrangement joins TRBV12-3 or TRBV12-4 to TRBJ1-1; D not resolved. This CDR3 contains 12 residues. Trimming shortened V by 1 base and J by 11 bases, and 11 bases separated the two germline ends.

The chain employs TRBV5-1 and TRBJ1-1; 7 positions agree with TRBD1. The CDR3 totals 15 residues. J gave up 6 bases and V 4 bases, and 12 bases lay outside the gene matches. Germline CDR1 is SGHRS and CDR2 is YFSETQ. CDR3 bases: TGCGCCAGCAGCATATCCGGGACAGTGAGCTCTGAAGCTTTCTTT. It translates to CASSISGTVSSEAFF.

Here the CDR3 reads CASRRTGAIYEQYF. CDR3 nucleotides: TGTGCCAGCCGACGGACAGGGGCTATCTACGAGCAGTACTTC. The chain carries TRBV28 and TRBJ2-7; 9 nucleotides line up with TRBD1. The CDR3 has 14 amino acids. After removal of 8 bases from V and 3 bases from J, the junction contained 8 bases not matched to a gene. Germline CDR1 MDHEN, CDR2 SYDVKM.

The J gene is TRBJ1-5, the V gene TRBV18; perhaps TRBD1 as D (6 bases). Trimming pared 2 bases from V and 2 bases from J, leaving 13 bases between. CDR1 and CDR2 (germline): KGHSH, LQKENI. The CDR3 spans 16 residues. CDR3 sequence reads: CASSPSAGAGNQPQHF. CDR3 coding DNA: TGTGCCAGCTCACCATCTGCGGGGGCGGGCAATCAGCCCCAGCATTTT.

The rearrangement links TRBV28 to TRBJ1-5; 9 nucleotides line up with TRBD1. Germline V gene sequence: CDR1 MDHEN, CDR2 SYDVKM. V was pared by 8 bases and J by 7 bases, with 18 bases of the junction left unmatched. The CDR3 is made up of 17 amino acids. The CDR3, as DNA: TGTGCCAGCGCCCATGGGACAGGGATTGCCCTTTGGCAGCCCCAGCATTTT. Translation gives CASAHGTGIALWQPQHF.

The genes are TRBV27 and TRBJ1-1; TRBD1 might be the D (5 bases). This CDR3 contains 11 residues. Germline V lookup: CDR1 MNHEY, CDR2 SMNVEV (reference sequence). V lost 6 bases to trimming and J lost 6 bases, with 8 bases between them. DNA for the CDR3: TGTGCCAGCAGGGGGGGACCTGAAGCTTTCTTT. Protein sequence: CASRGGPEAFF.

The chain carries TRBV30 and TRBJ1-3, with a tentative D call TRBD1 (6 bases). Per the germline V gene, CDR1 is GTSNPN and CDR2 is SVGIG (reference sequence). V dropped 0 bases and J dropped 3 bases, with 15 bases sitting between them. CDR3 length: 16 residues. The CDR3 DNA follows: TGTGCCTGGAGTGTCGGGCGGGAGGGACATGGAAACACCATATATTTT. This gives the protein CAWSVGREGHGNTIYF. The entire variable domain, with the rest obtained from reference TRBV30 and TRBJ1-3, is as follows: SQTIHQWPATLVQPVGSPLSLECTVEGTSNPNLYWYRQAAGRGLQLLFYSVGIGQISSEVPQNLSASRPQDRQFILSSKKLLLSDSGFYLCAWSVGREGHGNTIYFGEGSWLTVV.

This clone was picked up one time. The CDR3 loop reads CASSQDLGRGTSPLHF. For the CDR3, the DNA is TGCGCCAGCAGCCAAGATCTGGGCAGGGGAACCTCACCCCTCCACTTT. The chain employs TRBV4-1 and TRBJ1-6; possibly TRBD1 for D (6 bases). The V and J ends lost 0 bases and 10 bases respectively, with 16 bases between them. The CDR3 has 16 amino acids. The V gene's germline CDR1 is MGHRA and CDR2 YSYEKL.